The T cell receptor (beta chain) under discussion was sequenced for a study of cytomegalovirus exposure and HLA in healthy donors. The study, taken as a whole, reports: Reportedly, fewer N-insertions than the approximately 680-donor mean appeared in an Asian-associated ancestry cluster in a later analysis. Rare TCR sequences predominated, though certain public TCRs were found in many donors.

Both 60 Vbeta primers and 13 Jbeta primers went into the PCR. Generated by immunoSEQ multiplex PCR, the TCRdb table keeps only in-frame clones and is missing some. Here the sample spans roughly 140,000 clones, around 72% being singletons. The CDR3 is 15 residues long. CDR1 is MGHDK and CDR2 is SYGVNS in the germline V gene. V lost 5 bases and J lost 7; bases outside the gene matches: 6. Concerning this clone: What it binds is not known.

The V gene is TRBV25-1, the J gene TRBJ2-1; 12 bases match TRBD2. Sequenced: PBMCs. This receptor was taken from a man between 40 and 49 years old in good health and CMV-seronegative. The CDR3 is CASSKASGGVNEQFF. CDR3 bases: TGTGCCAGCAGTAAGGCTAGCGGGGGGGTGAATGAGCAGTTCTTC.